Sequencing of this T cell receptor (beta chain) was carried out in a study of blood T cell repertoires in COVID-19. Across over 20 US areas, participants ranged in age from about 18 to 100 years. Participants' own reports of clinical history determined their cohort assignment. This clone has only one observation. Original methodology: By means of reference gene primer amplification, nucleated cell counts were estimated. Sequencing was performed with immunoSEQ multiplex PCR; in TCRdb, only in-frame clones are kept and a portion is missing. V and J calls and clone size are as listed in that table; D and trimming were resolved from the DNA. The sample carries 320,000 or so clones, more than 85% recorded once. Between the trimmed V and J ends, which lost 4 bases and 7 bases, there was a span of 8 bases. This CDR3 is built from 11 residues. CDR1 and CDR2 from the germline V gene are LNHDA and SQIVND (reference sequence).

The chain combines TRBV19 with TRBJ2-7; the D gene is possibly TRBD2 (5 bases). Sequences were obtained from PBMCs or T cells enriched from blood (not recorded which). This clonotype originated in a woman aged 25 to 45 who had recovered from COVID-19. The DNA of the CDR3 is TGTGCCAGTAGTACCGGGATTGAGCAGTACTTC. This gives the protein CASSTGIEQYF.